The 5 T cell receptor beta chains below were found in one sample sequenced in a study of shared clonotypes between healthy human individuals. Sequencing used immunoSEQ multiplex PCR; TCRdb keeps in-frame clones, though not all of them. The sample lists millions of clones; about 95% were seen once. Positive CCR7 selection of CD45RO-negative cells yielded the naive CD8 cells, and terminally differentiated effector memory CD45RA+ cells were excluded. Sequenced input: naive CD8+ T cells sorted from blood. The receptors stem from a man aged 18 to 29 in good health.

This chain joins TRBV30 and TRBJ2-3; D uncertain. V lost 0 bases, J lost 2 bases, and 15 bases lay in between. The CDR3 loop spans 16 amino acids. CDR1 and CDR2 (germline): GTSNPN, SVGIG (reference sequence). The CDR3 region is CAWSVLSGDPTDTQYF. The CDR3 DNA is TGTGCCTGGAGTGTACTTTCTGGGGATCCCACAGATACGCAGTATTTT.

Written as DNA, the CDR3 is TGTGCCAGCAGTGAATTGAGTCGATCAGGGGGGAACACTGAAGCTTTCTTT. Its translation is CASSELSRSGGNTEAFF. J is TRBJ1-1 and V is TRBV25-1; 7 bases are shared with TRBD1. CDR3 length: 17 amino acids. Germline CDR1 is MGHDK and CDR2 is SYGVNS. Trimming took 1 base from V and 1 from J; bases not matched to a gene: 9.

V usage is TRBV4-1 and J usage is TRBJ1-2, with D tentatively TRBD1 (5 bases). Between the trimmed V and J ends, which lost 0 bases and 1 base, there was a span of 12 bases. The V gene's germline CDR1 is MGHRA and CDR2 YSYEKL. The CDR3 consists of 16 residues. The CDR3 nucleotides read TGCGCCAGCAGCCAAGATGGCACAGGTTATAACTATGGCTACACCTTC. Translating gives CASSQDGTGYNYGYTF.

This chain connects TRBV7-9 to TRBJ1-5; no definite D call. V lost 1 base, J lost 3 bases, and 7 bases lay in between. CDR3 length: 14 amino acids. CDR1 and CDR2 from the germline V gene are SEHNR and FQNEAQ (reference sequence). CDR3: CASSLDSTNQPQHF. The CDR3 region has the DNA TGTGCCAGCAGCTTAGACAGCACCAATCAGCCCCAGCATTTT.

In regard to this clone: This specimen includes other DNA sequences encoding the same CDR3. The chain carries TRBV30 and TRBJ2-7, with D perhaps TRBD2 (6 bases). V dropped 1 base and J dropped 4 bases, with 8 bases sitting between them. Germline V gene sequence: CDR1 GTSNPN, CDR2 SVGIG (reference sequence). There are 12 residues in the CDR3. In DNA form, the CDR3 reads TGTGCCTGGAGTGGGGACTTTTACGAGCAGTACTTC. Translated, it gives CAWSGDFYEQYF.